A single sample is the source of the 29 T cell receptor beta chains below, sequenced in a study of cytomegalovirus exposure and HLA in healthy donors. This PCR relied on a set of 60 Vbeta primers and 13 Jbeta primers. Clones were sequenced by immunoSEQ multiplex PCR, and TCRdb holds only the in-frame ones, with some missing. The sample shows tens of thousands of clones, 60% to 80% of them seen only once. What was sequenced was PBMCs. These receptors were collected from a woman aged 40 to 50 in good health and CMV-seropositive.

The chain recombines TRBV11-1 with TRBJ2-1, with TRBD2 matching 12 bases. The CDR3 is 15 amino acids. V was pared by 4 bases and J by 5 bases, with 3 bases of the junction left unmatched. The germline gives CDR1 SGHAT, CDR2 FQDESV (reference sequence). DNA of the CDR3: TGTGCCAGCAGCTCGAGACTAGCGGGGGACAATGAGCAGTTCTTC. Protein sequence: CASSSRLAGDNEQFF.

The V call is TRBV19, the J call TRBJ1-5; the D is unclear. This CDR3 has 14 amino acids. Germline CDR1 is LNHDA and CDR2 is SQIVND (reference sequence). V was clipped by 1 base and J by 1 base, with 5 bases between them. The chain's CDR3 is CASSIGVSNQPQHF. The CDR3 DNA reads TGTGCCAGTAGTATAGGAGTCAGCAATCAGCCCCAGCATTTT.

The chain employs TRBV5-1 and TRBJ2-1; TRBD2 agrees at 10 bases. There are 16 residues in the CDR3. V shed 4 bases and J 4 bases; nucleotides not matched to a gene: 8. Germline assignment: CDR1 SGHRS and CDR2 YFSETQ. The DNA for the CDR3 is TGCGCCAGCAGCGACCTGATTAGCGGGGGGTACAATGAGCAGTTCTTC. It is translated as CASSDLISGGYNEQFF. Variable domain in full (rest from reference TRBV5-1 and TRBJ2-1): KAGVTQTPRYLIKTRGQQVTLSCSPISGHRSVSWYQQTPGQGLQFLFEYFSETQRNKGNFPGRFSGRQFSNSRSEMNVSTLELGDSALYLCASSDLISGGYNEQFFGPGTRLTVL.

CDR3 in amino acids: CASSPGITNIGGYNEQFF. CDR3 nucleotide sequence: TGTGCCAGCTCACCGGGCATCACCAACATCGGTGGCTACAATGAGCAGTTCTTC. This chain joins TRBV18 and TRBJ2-1; D is unresolved. Trimming removed 3 bases at V and 3 bases at J, with 21 bases between. The germline gives CDR1 KGHSH, CDR2 LQKENI. The CDR3 loop spans 18 amino acids.

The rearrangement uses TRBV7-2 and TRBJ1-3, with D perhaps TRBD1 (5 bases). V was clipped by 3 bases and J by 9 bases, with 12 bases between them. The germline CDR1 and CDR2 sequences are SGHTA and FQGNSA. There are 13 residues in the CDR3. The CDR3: CASSLTAQGTIYF. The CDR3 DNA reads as TGTGCCAGCAGCTTGACGGCCCAGGGCACCATATATTTT. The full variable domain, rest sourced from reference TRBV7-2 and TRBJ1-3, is GAGVSQSPSNKVTEKGKDVELRCDPISGHTALYWYRQSLGQGLEFLIYFQGNSAPDKSGLPSDRFSAERTGGSVSTLTIQRTQQEDSAVYLCASSLTAQGTIYFGEGSWLTVV.

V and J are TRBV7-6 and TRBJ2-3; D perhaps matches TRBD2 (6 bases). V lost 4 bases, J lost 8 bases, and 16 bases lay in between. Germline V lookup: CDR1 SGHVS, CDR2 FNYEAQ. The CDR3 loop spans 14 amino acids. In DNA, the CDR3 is TGTGCCAGCAGCTCGACTAGGGCTCGGGCTACGCAGTATTTT. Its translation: CASSSTRARATQYF.

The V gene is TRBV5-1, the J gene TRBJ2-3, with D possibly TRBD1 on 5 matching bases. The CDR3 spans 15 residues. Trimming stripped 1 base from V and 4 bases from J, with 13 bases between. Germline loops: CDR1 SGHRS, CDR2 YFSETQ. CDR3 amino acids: CASSLQGPPPDTQYF. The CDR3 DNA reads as TGCGCCAGCAGCTTGCAGGGCCCCCCACCAGATACGCAGTATTTT.

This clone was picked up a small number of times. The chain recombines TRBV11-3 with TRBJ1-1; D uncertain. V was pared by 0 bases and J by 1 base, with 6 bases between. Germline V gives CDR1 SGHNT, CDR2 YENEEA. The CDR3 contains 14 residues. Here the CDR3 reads CASSLDPQNTEAFF. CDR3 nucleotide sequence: TGTGCCAGCAGCTTAGATCCCCAGAACACTGAAGCTTTCTTT.

The CDR3 sequence is CASSRDRDQPQHF. DNA for the CDR3: TGTGCCAGTAGTCGTGACAGGGATCAGCCCCAGCATTTT. The gene calls are TRBV19 and TRBJ1-5; 7 nucleotides match TRBD1. Germline V CDR1 and CDR2: LNHDA, SQIVND (reference sequence). V was pared by 5 bases and J by 5 bases, with 3 bases of the junction left unmatched. The CDR3 totals 13 residues. The complete variable domain, with remaining parts taken from reference TRBV19 and TRBJ1-5, reads DGGITQSPKYLFRKEGQNVTLSCEQNLNHDAMYWYRQDPGQGLRLIYYSQIVNDFQKGDIAEGYSVSREKKESFPLTVTSAQKNPTAFYLCASSRDRDQPQHFGDGTRLSIL.

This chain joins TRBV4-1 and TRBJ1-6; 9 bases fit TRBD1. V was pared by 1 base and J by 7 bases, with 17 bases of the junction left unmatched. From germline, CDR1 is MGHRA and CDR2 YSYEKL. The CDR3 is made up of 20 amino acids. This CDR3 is CASSQVLQGAAGNLNSPLHF. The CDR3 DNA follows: TGCGCCAGCAGCCAAGTATTACAGGGGGCCGCAGGGAACTTGAATTCACCCCTCCACTTT.

The CDR3 protein is CASSATGSYGYTF. DNA of the CDR3: TGTGCCAGCAGCGCGACAGGGTCCTATGGCTACACCTTC. The chain has TRBV6-5 and TRBJ1-2, with TRBD1 matching over 7 bases. The CDR3 is 13 amino acids. Looked up from germline, CDR1 is MNHEY and CDR2 is SVGAGI. V was pared by 6 bases and J by 4 bases, with 5 bases of the junction left unmatched.

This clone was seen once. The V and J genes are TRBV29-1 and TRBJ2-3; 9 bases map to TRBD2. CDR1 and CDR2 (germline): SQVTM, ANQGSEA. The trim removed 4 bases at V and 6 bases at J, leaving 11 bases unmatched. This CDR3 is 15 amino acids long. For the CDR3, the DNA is TGCAGCGTTGTTGAGGCGGGGGGGCGATTGGATACGCAGTATTTT. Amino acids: CSVVEAGGRLDTQYF.

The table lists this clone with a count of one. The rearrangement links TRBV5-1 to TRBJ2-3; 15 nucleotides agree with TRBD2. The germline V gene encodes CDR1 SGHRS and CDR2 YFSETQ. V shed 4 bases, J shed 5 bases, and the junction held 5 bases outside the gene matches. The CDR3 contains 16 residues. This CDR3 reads CASSPGTSGGIDTQYF. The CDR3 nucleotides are TGCGCCAGCAGCCCCGGGACTAGCGGGGGGATAGATACGCAGTATTTT.

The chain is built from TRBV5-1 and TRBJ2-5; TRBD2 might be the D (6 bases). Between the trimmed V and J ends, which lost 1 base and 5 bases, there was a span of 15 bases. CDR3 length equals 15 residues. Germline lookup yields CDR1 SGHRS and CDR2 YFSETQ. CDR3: CASSLYGGSGETQYF. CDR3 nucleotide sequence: TGCGCCAGCAGCTTGTATGGGGGGTCCGGGGAGACCCAGTACTTC.

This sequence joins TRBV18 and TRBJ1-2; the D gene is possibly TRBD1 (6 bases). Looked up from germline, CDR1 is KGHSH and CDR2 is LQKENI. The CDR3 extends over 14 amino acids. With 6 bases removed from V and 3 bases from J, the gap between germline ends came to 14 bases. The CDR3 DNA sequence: TGTGCCAGCTCTCCGTCGTCAGGGGACTATGGCTACACCTTC. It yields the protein CASSPSSGDYGYTF.

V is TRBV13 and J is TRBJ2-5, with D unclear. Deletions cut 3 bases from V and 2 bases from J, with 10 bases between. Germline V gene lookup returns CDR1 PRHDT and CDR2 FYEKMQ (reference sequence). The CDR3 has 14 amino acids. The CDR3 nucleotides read TGTGCCAGCAGCTTTGGCGGAGAACAAGAGACCCAGTACTTC. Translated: CASSFGGEQETQYF.

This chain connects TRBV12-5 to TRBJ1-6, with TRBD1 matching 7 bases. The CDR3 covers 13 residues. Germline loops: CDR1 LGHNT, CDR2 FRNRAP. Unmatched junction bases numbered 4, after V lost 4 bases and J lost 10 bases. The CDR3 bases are TGTGCTAGTGGTTACCAGGGGGTGTCACCCCTCCACTTT. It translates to CASGYQGVSPLHF.

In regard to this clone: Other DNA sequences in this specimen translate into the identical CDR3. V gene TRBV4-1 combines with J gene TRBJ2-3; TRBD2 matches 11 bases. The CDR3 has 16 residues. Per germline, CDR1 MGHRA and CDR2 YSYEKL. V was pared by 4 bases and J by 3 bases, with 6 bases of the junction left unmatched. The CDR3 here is CASSPLAGGTTDTQYF. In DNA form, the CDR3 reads TGCGCCAGCAGCCCTCTAGCGGGGGGTACGACAGATACGCAGTATTTT.

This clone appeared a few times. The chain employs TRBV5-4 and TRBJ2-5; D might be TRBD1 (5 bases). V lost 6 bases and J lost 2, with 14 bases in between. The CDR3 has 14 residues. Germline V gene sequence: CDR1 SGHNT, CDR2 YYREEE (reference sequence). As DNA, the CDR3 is TGTGCCAGCACAAGCCTGGGGCTTCAAGAGACCCAGTACTTC. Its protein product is CASTSLGLQETQYF.

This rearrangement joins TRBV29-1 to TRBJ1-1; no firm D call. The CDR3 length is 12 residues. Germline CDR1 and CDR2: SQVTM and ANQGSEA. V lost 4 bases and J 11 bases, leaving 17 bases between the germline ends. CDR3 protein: CSVANRAGGAFF. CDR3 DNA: TGCAGCGTTGCGAACAGAGCGGGTGGTGCTTTCTTT.

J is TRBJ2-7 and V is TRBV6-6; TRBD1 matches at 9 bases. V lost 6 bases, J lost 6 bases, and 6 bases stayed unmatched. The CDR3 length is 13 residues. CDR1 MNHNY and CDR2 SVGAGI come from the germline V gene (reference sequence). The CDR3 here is CASRKGQGGEQYF. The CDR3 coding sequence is TGTGCCAGCAGGAAGGGACAGGGCGGCGAGCAGTACTTC.

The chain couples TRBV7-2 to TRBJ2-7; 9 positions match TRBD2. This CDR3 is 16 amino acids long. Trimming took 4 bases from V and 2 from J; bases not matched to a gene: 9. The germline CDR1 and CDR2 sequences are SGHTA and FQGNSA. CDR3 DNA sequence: TGTGCCAGCAGCTCCAAAGGGCGGGGGGGGGCCTACGAGCAGTACTTC. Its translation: CASSSKGRGGAYEQYF.

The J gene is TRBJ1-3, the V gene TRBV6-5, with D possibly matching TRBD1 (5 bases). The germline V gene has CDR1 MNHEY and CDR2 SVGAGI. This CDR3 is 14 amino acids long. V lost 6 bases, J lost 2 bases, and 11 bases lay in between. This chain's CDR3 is CASRVGGTGNTIYF. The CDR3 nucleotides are TGTGCCAGCAGAGTCGGGGGTACTGGAAACACCATATATTTT.

The CDR3 DNA is TGTGCCAGCACTCCGGACAGGGGTACCTACGAGCAGTACTTC. Encoded protein: CASTPDRGTYEQYF. The rearrangement joins TRBV6-6 to TRBJ2-7; TRBD1 matches at 9 bases. With V trimmed by 7 bases and J by 2 bases, 6 bases remained unmatched. CDR3 size: 14 residues. Per the germline V gene, CDR1 is MNHNY and CDR2 is SVGAGI (reference sequence).

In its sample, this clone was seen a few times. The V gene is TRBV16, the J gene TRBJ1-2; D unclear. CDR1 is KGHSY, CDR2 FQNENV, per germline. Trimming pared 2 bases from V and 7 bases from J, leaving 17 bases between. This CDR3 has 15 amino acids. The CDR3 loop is CASSQGEAGGSGYTF. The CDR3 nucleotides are TGTGCCAGCAGCCAAGGGGAGGCGGGAGGATCTGGCTACACCTTC.

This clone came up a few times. This CDR3 is CASSPQGYEQYF. The DNA of the CDR3 is TGTGCCAGCAGTCCACAGGGGTACGAGCAGTACTTC. The chain employs TRBV6-1 and TRBJ2-7; TRBD1 matches at 7 bases. Germline trimming cut 5 bases from V and 4 bases from J; bases unmatched to any gene: 2. Per germline, CDR1 MNHNS and CDR2 SASEGT. The CDR3 contains 12 residues.

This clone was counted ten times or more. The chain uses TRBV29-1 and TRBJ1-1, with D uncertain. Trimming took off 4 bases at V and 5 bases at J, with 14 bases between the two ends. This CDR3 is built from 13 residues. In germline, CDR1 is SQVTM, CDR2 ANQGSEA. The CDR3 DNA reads TGCAGCGTTGGTCCGGGGAAATGGACTGAAGCTTTCTTT. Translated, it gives CSVGPGKWTEAFF.

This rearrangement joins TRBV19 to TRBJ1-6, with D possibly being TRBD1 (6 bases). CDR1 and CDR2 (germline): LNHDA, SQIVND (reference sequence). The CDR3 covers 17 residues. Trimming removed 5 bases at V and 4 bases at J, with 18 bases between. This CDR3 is CASSPNARTGYNSPLHF. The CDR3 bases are TGTGCCAGTAGTCCCAACGCCCGAACAGGGTATAATTCACCCCTCCACTTT.

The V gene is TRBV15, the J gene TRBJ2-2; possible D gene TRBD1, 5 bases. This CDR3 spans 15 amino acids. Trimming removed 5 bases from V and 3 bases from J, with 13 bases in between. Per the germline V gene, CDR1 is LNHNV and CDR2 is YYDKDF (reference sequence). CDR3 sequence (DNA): TGTGCCACCAGCGACGACAGTAGGCACACCGGGGAGCTGTTTTTT. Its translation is CATSDDSRHTGELFF.